Listed below are T cell receptor beta chains from one sample, sequenced in a study of blood T cell repertoires in COVID-19. Here immunoSEQ multiplex PCR was the method, and the copy in TCRdb shows in-frame clones only, minus some. This table holds around 25,000 clones, over 60% found once. The sequencing sample was made of peripheral blood. The receptors stem from a woman of 80 years or more with acute or convalescent COVID-19. Each CDR3 is given with its conserved first and last residue. The order of the fields is J gene, clone size, V gene, D gene, CDR3 protein, CDR3 DNA. The D gene is left open where the match is weak. The listing skips clone size in some rows; elsewhere it reads once, few, many or a size class.

j_call: TRBJ2-1; clone_size: NA; v_call: TRBV29-1; d_call: NA; cdr3_aa: CSVEGGGQDTYNEQFF; cdr3_nt: TGCAGCGTTGAAGGCGGGGGACAGGACACCTACAATGAGCAGTTCTTC
j_call: TRBJ1-4; clone_size: NA; v_call: TRBV29-1; d_call: NA; cdr3_aa: CSVGLRAEPTNEKLFF; cdr3_nt: TGCAGCGTTGGGTTGAGGGCTGAGCCAACTAATGAAAAACTGTTTTTT
j_call: TRBJ1-4; clone_size: NA; v_call: TRBV7-8; d_call: TRBD1; cdr3_aa: CASSFNTGTGSEKLFF; cdr3_nt: TGTGCCAGCAGCTTTAATACAGGGACAGGGAGTGAAAAACTGTTTTTT
j_call: TRBJ2-7; clone_size: NA; v_call: TRBV11-2; d_call: NA; cdr3_aa: CASSLGAHGYEQYF; cdr3_nt: TGTGCCAGCAGCTTAGGGGCCCATGGCTACGAGCAGTACTTC
j_call: TRBJ1-5; clone_size: once; v_call: TRBV7-8; d_call: NA; cdr3_aa: CASSLFRDTSNQPQHF; cdr3_nt: TGTGCCAGCAGCTTATTTCGGGACACAAGCAATCAGCCCCAGCATTTT
j_call: TRBJ2-7; clone_size: NA; v_call: TRBV4-3; d_call: TRBD1; cdr3_aa: CASSHSGTGETYEQYF; cdr3_nt: TGCGCCAGCAGCCACTCCGGGACAGGGGAGACCTACGAGCAGTACTTC
j_call: TRBJ1-4; clone_size: NA; v_call: TRBV18; d_call: TRBD1; cdr3_aa: CASSPTGEVNEKLFF; cdr3_nt: TGTGCCAGCTCACCGACAGGGGAGGTAAATGAAAAACTGTTTTTT
j_call: TRBJ1-2; clone_size: few; v_call: TRBV6-2/TRBV6-3; d_call: NA; cdr3_aa: CASSHGNYGYTF; cdr3_nt: TGTGCCAGCAGTCACGGTAACTATGGCTACACCTTC
j_call: TRBJ1-6; clone_size: NA; v_call: TRBV7-9; d_call: NA; cdr3_aa: CASSTGVSPLHF; cdr3_nt: TGTGCCAGCAGCACAGGAGTTTCACCCCTCCACTTT
j_call: TRBJ1-1; clone_size: NA; v_call: TRBV7-2; d_call: NA; cdr3_aa: CASSPPIGTEAFF; cdr3_nt: TGTGCCAGCAGCCCGCCTATCGGGACTGAAGCTTTCTTT
j_call: TRBJ2-5; clone_size: NA; v_call: TRBV7-2; d_call: NA; cdr3_aa: CASSSGGTQYF; cdr3_nt: TGTGCCAGCAGCTCCGGCGGGACCCAGTACTTC
j_call: TRBJ1-2; clone_size: NA; v_call: TRBV7-2; d_call: TRBD1; cdr3_aa: CASSPRPGTDIGGYTF; cdr3_nt: TGTGCCAGCAGCCCTCGTCCCGGGACAGATATCGGTGGCTACACCTTC
j_call: TRBJ2-7; clone_size: NA; v_call: TRBV5-6; d_call: TRBD2; cdr3_aa: CASSLGGLPFSAQYF; cdr3_nt: TGTGCCAGCAGCTTGGGGGGACTACCCTTTTCGGCGCAGTACTTC